Following are 5 T cell receptor beta chains from one sample sequenced in a study of T cells after yellow fever vaccination. Each CDR3 protein gets one entry after TCRdb re-called the 5' RACE reads with MiXCR. Of around 610,000 distinct CDR3 sequences in the sample, roughly 12% were seen once. Sequenced here: PBMCs, sampled on the day of the yellow fever booster vaccination. The receptors shown here come from a man younger than 40 who received the YFV17D yellow fever vaccine.

This clonotype was seen only a few times. V usage is TRBV27 and J usage is TRBJ1-5; TRBD1 is a possible D gene (6 bases). Germline CDR1 reads MNHEY; CDR2 reads SMNVEV (reference sequence). Trimming pared 5 bases from V and 6 bases from J, leaving 14 bases between. This CDR3 contains 14 residues. DNA of the CDR3: TGTGCCAGCAGTGACACAGGGCGGCGTCAGCCCCAGCATTTT. Translating it yields CASSDTGRRQPQHF.

This rearrangement joins TRBV18 to TRBJ1-1; D remains ambiguous. The germline V gene encodes CDR1 KGHSH and CDR2 LQKENI. CDR3 size: 14 residues. The germline V and J ends were trimmed by 2 bases and 1 base, with 8 bases remaining between them. CDR3 protein: CASSPESWNTEAFF. The CDR3 nucleotides read TGTGCCAGCTCACCAGAATCCTGGAACACTGAAGCTTTCTTT.

This clonotype was detected a few times. This chain connects TRBV7-8 to TRBJ2-2; D uncertain. Germline V gene lookup returns CDR1 SGHVS and CDR2 FQNEAQ. This CDR3 is built from 14 residues. V lost 1 base, J lost 3 bases, and 6 bases lay in between. CDR3 nucleotide sequence: TGTGCCAGCAGCTTAGAGTCCTACACCGGGGAGCTGTTTTTT. Translation gives CASSLESYTGELFF.

This clonotype was observed once. The gene calls are TRBV27 and TRBJ2-7; D could derive from TRBD1 or TRBD2 (6 bases each). This CDR3 comprises 17 residues. CDR1 and CDR2 from the germline V gene are MNHEY and SMNVEV (reference sequence). Trimming left V 2 bases short and J 0 bases short, with 17 bases between. The CDR3 DNA follows: TGTGCCAGCAGTTTAAGGGGGGTGGTAGCGACCTCCTACGAGCAGTACTTC. It codes for CASSLRGVVATSYEQYF.

The chain has TRBV29-1 and TRBJ2-7; 12 positions agree with TRBD2. The germline V gene has CDR1 SQVTM and CDR2 ANQGSEA. The CDR3 length is 17 residues. The V segment lost 7 bases and the J segment 0 bases; nucleotides outside the gene matches: 13. CDR3 DNA: TGCAGCGGGAGGCAAGGACTAGCGGGATTGAGCTCCTACGAGCAGTACTTC. Amino acids: CSGRQGLAGLSSYEQYF.